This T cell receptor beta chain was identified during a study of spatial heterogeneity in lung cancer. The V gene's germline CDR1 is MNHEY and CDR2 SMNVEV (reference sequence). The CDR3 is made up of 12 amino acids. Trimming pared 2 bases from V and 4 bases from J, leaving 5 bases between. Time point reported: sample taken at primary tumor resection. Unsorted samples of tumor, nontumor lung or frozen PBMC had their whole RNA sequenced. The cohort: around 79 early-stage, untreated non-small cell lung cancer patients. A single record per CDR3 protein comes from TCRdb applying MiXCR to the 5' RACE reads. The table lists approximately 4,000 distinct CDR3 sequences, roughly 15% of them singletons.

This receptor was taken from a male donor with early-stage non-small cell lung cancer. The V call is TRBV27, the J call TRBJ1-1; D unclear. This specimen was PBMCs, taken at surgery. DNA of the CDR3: TGTGCCAGCAGTTTAACTGGCACTGAAGCTTTCTTT. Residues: CASSLTGTEAFF.